A selection of T cell receptor beta chains follows, all from one sample in a study of beta chain features in type 1 diabetes. TCRdb's copy holds only in-frame clones and misses some; the assay was immunoSEQ multiplex PCR. The table has 250,000 to 300,000 clones, about 24% seen once. The sequencing input was naive CD4+ T cells from blood. These receptors came from a woman in her 30s with type 1 diabetes. Both conserved end residues are part of each CDR3. D genes are given only for firm matches.

CASSLNWNTGELFF,TRBV11-2,14,TRBJ2-2,.
CASSPSIGWTGANVLTF,TRBV18,17,TRBJ2-6,.
CASSPLLAGSYNEQFF,TRBV4-1,16,TRBJ2-1,TRBD2
CASSPPSGGWKETQYF,TRBV18,16,TRBJ2-5,.
CSARGGVTQYF,TRBV20-1,11,TRBJ2-5,TRBD2
CASSTGWYQPQHF,TRBV2,13,TRBJ1-5,.
CASRDIAGGPHEQFF,TRBV28,15,TRBJ2-1,TRBD2
CSVDPGLGGNTIYF,TRBV29-1,14,TRBJ1-3,.
CASSSFLAGEGNNEQFF,TRBV5-1,17,TRBJ2-1,TRBD2
CASSPTGQGSYNEQFF,TRBV18,16,TRBJ2-1,.
CAWSVRTGYYGYTF,TRBV30,14,TRBJ1-2,TRBD1
CAWSWTGMNEKLFF,TRBV30,14,TRBJ1-4,TRBD1
CASSLSPAGVPDTQYF,TRBV7-9,16,TRBJ2-3,TRBD2
CASRLDRRYEQYF,TRBV10-2,13,TRBJ2-7,TRBD1
CASSLRGGLEGRQFF,TRBV7-9,15,TRBJ2-1,.
CASSIVGRVYEQYF,TRBV19,14,TRBJ2-7,.
CASAEGHPNYGYTF,TRBV28,14,TRBJ1-2,.
CASSSRGESTEAFF,TRBV19,14,TRBJ1-1,.
CSVNKDRNTEAFF,TRBV29-1,13,TRBJ1-1,.
CASSLRRTGELFF,TRBV23-1,13,TRBJ2-2,.
CASSKAPLGQNTEAFF,TRBV2,16,TRBJ1-1,.
CASRYRVGFYEQYF,TRBV2,14,TRBJ2-7,.